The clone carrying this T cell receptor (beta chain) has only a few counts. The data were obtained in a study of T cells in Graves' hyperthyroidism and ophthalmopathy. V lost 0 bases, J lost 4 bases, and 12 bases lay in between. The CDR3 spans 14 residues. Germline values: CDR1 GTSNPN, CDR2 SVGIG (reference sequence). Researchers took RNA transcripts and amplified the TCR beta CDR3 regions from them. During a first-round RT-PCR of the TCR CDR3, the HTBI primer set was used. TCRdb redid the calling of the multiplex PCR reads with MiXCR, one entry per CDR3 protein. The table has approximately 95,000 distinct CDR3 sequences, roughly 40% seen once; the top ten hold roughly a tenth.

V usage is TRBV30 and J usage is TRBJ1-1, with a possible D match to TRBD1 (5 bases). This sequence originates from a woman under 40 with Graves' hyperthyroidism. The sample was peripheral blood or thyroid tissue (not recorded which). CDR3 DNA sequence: TGTGCCTGGAGTGTAGGGCTGGGGGGCACTGAAGCTTTCTTT. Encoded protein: CAWSVGLGGTEAFF.